This TCR beta chain comes out of a study of T cell responses to AZD1222 COVID-19 vaccine (dated by TCRdb to the early 2020s). With regard to the full study: TCR sequencing was performed for approximately 240 trial participants, of whom some 200 were given two doses of AZD1222 and about 25 were given two doses of MenACWY control vaccine. Trial participants were enrolled by age into 18-55, 56-69 and 70-plus year subgroups, with roughly 150, 30 and 60 TCR-sequenced participants respectively.

Compared with germline, V lacks 5 bases and J lacks 11 bases; bases without a gene match: 11. Via the germline V gene, CDR1 is SGHTA and CDR2 FQGNSA. Reading from cysteine to phenylalanine, the CDR3 counts 14 amino acids. Only CDR3 DNA remains: 42 bases, in frame from the first base. On the study overall, not on this receptor specifically: Vaccine-associated CD4 TCRs spanned the whole spike protein, with dominant responses in regions 160-218 and 743-854. In the small 56-69-year group, the increase in depth fell short of significance, most likely because of low power. Because no samples from the day 14 peak response were available, repertoires could be characterized only after the peak T cell response. Reportedly, close to half of the unique spike-specific TCRs recognized epitopes lying outside the regions that are mutated in the B.1.351 and B.1.1.7 variants. Most participants were white British and females outnumbered males, and the authors suggested that clonal diversity may have been underestimated. Spike-specific TCR breadth and depth rose significantly after two AZD1222 doses compared with day 0 and with MenACWY recipients. Conclusions about previously exposed vaccinees were limited because only a handful of AZD1222 recipients were SARS-CoV-2 seropositive at baseline.

The CDR3 regions of human TCRbeta chains were subjected to immunosequencing. On the study's bioinformatics: Repertoire TCRs were matched against a reference library of SARS-CoV-2-specific TCRs generated with the MIRA antigen-specificity platform. Breadth was defined as the fraction of unique TCRs that were SARS-CoV-2-associated, and depth was defined as the fraction of total T cells that were SARS-CoV-2-associated. Using the MIRA data, every spike-specific TCR was mapped to the spike region that the TCR reacted to and assigned to either a CD4 or a CD8 class. Log10-transformed breadth and depth values were compared by one-way ANOVA with Sidak's multiple comparisons tests. The table was pulled from immuneACCESS by TCRdb, which kept in-frame rearrangements only. Such tables lose some clones; where checked, under half of the loss comes from unresolved V genes, and the rest has no known cause. That table supplies the V and J calls and clone size; D and trimming were determined from the DNA. A total of about 170,000 clones appear in this sample, approximately 90% of them only once. In total, the top ten clones hold approximately 1% of the sample.

The time point tag for this specimen amounts to: about 28 days (+/-7) after the second vaccine dose. AZD1222 recipients given second doses at about 4 weeks or at about 12 weeks were pooled, since spike-specific TCR depth and breadth were not found to differ between the two schedules. Vaccinee samples were obtained from the UK trials COV001 and COV002, which included a single-blind randomized controlled phase 2/3 trial of AZD1222 (ChAdOx1 nCoV-19) in healthy adults. Trial participant PBMC samples were collected at day 0 and day 28 after the second dose for TCRbeta chain sequencing. For this clone: It has no known antigen specificity. Per-nucleotide qualities are absent, and no much larger clonotype sits a single base away.

The material sequenced was peripheral blood, taken 28 days after the second AZD1222 dose. In this chain, TRBV7-2 is recombined with TRBJ1-1; a stretch of 10 junction bases matches TRBD1. The receptor was isolated from an adult who received the AZD1222 COVID-19 vaccine. Here is the DNA: TGTGCCAGCAGCATGGGACAGGGGATCTTTGAGGCTTTCTTT. Protein translation: CASSMGQGIFEAFF.